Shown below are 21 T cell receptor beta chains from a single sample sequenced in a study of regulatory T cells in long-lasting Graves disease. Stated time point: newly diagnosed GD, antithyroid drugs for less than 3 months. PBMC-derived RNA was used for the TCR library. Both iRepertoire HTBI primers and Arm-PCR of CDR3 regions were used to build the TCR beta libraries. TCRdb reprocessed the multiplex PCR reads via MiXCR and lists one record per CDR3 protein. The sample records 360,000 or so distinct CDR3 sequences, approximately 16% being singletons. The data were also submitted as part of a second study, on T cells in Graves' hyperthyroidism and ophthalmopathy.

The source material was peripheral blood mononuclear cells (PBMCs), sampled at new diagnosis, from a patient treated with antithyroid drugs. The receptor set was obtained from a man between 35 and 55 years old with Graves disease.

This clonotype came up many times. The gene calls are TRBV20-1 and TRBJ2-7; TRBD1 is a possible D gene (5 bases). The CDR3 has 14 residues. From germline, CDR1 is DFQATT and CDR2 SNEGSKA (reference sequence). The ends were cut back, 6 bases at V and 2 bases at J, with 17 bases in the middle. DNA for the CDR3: TGCAGTGCATTGCAGGGAAGTCCCACCTACGAGCAGTACTTC. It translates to CSALQGSPTYEQYF.

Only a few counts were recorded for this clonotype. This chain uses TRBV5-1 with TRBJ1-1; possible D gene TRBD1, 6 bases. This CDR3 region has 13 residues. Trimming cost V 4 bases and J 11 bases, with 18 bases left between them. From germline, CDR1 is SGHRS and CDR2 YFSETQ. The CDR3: CASSPAGGAGAFF. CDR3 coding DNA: TGCGCCAGCAGCCCCGCGGGGGGCGCCGGCGCTTTCTTT.

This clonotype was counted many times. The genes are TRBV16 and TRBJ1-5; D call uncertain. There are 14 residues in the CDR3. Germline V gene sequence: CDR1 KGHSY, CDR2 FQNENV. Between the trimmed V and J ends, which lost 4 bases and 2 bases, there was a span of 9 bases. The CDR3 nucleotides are TGTGCCAGCAGCCTAGTCCTTCGCAATCAGCCCCAGCATTTT. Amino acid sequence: CASSLVLRNQPQHF.

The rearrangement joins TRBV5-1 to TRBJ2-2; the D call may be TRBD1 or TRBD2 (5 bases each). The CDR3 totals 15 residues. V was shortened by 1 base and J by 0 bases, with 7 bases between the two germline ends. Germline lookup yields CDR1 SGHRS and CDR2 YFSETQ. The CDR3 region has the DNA TGCGCCAGCAGCTTGCGGGGACCGAACACCGGGGAGCTGTTTTTT. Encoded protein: CASSLRGPNTGELFF. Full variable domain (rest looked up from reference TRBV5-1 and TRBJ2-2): KAGVTQTPRYLIKTRGQQVTLSCSPISGHRSVSWYQQTPGQGLQFLFEYFSETQRNKGNFPGRFSGRQFSNSRSEMNVSTLELGDSALYLCASSLRGPNTGELFFGEGSRLTVL.

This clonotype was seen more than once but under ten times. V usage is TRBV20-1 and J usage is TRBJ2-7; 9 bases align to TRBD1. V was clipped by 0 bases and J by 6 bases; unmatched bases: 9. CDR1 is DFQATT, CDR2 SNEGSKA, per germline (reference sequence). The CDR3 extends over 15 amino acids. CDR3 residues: CSAREPGQGSSEQYF. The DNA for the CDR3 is TGCAGTGCTAGAGAGCCGGGACAGGGATCTTCCGAGCAGTACTTC.

CDR3 loop: CASSLELGTQYF. CDR3 in DNA: TGTGCCAGCAGCTTAGAGTTAGGTACGCAGTATTTT. The chain is built from TRBV7-6 and TRBJ2-3; D remains ambiguous. Trimming stripped 1 base from V and 8 bases from J, with 7 bases between. The germline CDR1 and CDR2 sequences are SGHVS and FNYEAQ. This CDR3 comprises 12 residues.

CDR3 bases: TGTGCCAGCAGCTTGGTGGGGCGGGGGGACTCCCCCGGGGAGCTGTTTTTT. Translating it yields CASSLVGRGDSPGELFF. V is TRBV5-5 and J is TRBJ2-2, with TRBD2 matching over 8 bases. The CDR3 length is 17 residues. Per germline, CDR1 SGHKS and CDR2 YYEKEE (reference sequence). With 0 bases clipped from V and 6 bases from J, the junction kept 10 bases outside the gene matches.

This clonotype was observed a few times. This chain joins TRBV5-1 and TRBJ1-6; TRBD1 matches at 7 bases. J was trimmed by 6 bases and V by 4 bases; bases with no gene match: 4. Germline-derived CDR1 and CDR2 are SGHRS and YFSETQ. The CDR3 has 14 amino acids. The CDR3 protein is CASSPGQSNSPLHF. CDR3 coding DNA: TGCGCCAGCAGCCCGGGACAGTCTAATTCACCCCTCCACTTT.

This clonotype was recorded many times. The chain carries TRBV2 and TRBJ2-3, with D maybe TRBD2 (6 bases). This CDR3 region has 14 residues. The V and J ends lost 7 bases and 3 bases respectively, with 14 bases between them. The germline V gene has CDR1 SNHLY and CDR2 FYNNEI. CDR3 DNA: TGTGCCAGCAAGAGGCGGGGTGTGACAGATACGCAGTATTTT. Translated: CASKRRGVTDTQYF. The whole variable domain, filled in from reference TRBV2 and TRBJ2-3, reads EPEVTQTPSHQVTQMGQEVILRCVPISNHLYFYWYRQILGQKVEFLVSFYNNEISEKSEIFDDQFSVERPDGSNFTLKIRSTKLEDSAMYFCASKRRGVTDTQYFGPGTRLTVL.

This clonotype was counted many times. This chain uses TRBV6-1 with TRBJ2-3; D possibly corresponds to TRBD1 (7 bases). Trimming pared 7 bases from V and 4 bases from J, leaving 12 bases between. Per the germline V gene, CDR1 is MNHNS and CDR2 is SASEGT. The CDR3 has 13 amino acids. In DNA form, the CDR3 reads TGTGCCAGCAAGGAGGGGGCCGCAGATACGCAGTATTTT. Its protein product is CASKEGAADTQYF.

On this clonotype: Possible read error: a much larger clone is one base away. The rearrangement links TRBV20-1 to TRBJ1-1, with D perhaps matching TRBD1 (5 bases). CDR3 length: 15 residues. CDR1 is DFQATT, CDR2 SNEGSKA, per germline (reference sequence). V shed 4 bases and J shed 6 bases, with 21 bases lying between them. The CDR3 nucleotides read TGCAGTGCTAACCCCCAGACTCTCCGAGGGGCTGAAGCTTTCTTT. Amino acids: CSANPQTLRGAEAFF.

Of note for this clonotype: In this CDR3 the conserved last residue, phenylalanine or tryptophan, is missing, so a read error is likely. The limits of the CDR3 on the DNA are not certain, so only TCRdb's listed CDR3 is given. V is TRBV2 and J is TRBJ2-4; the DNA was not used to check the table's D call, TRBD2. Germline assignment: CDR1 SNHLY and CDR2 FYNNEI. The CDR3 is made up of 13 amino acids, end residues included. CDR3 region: CASSERLEWYFGP.

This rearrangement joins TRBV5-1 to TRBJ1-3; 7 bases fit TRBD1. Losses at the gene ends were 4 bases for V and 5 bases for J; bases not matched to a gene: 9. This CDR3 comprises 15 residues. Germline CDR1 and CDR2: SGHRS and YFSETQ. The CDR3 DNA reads TGCGCCAGCAGCCCCGGGACAGTCACCCGAAACACCATATATTTT. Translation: CASSPGTVTRNTIYF.

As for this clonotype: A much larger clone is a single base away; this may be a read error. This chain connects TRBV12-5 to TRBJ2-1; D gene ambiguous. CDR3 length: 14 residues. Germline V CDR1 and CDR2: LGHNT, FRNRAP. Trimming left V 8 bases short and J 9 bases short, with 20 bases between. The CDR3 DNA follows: TGTGCTAGTACCCCACCAACTCGAAACGGTGAGCAGTTCTTC. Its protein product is CASTPPTRNGEQFF.

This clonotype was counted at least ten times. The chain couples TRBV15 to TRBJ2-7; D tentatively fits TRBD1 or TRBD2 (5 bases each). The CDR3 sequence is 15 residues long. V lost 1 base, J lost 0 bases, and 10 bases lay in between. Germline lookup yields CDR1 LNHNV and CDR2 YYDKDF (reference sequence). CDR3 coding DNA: TGTGCCACCAGCAGAGCTAGGGACCCCTCCTACGAGCAGTACTTC. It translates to CATSRARDPSYEQYF.

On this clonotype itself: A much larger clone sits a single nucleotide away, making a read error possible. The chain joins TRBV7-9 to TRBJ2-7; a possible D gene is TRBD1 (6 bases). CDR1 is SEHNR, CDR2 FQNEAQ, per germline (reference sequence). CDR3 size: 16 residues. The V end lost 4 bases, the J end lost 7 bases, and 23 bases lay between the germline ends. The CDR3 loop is CASSYFRTAPRGEQYF. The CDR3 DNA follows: TGTGCCAGCAGCTACTTCCGCACGGCACCCAGGGGTGAGCAGTACTTC.

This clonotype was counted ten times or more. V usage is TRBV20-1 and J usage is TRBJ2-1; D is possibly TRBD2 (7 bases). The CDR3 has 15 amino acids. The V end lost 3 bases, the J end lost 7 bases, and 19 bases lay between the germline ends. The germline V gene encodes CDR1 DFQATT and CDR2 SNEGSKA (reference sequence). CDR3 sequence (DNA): TGCAGTGCTAGTGACTTTCGAGGGGGGGCGAATGAGCAGTTCTTC. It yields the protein CSASDFRGGANEQFF.

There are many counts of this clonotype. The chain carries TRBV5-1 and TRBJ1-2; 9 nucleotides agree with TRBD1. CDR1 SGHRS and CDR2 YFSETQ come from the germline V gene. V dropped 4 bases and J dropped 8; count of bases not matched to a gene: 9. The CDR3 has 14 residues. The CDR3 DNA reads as TGCGCCAGCAGCCCATCGACAGGGGGAATAGGCTACACCTTC. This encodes CASSPSTGGIGYTF. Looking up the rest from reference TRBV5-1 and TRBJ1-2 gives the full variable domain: KAGVTQTPRYLIKTRGQQVTLSCSPISGHRSVSWYQQTPGQGLQFLFEYFSETQRNKGNFPGRFSGRQFSNSRSEMNVSTLELGDSALYLCASSPSTGGIGYTFGSGTRLTVV.

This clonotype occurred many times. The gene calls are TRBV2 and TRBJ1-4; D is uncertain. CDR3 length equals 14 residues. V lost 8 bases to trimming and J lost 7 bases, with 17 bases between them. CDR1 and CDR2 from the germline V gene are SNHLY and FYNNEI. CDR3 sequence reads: CASGSDGAVEKLFF. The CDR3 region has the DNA TGTGCCAGCGGATCGGATGGTGCGGTTGAAAAACTGTTTTTT.

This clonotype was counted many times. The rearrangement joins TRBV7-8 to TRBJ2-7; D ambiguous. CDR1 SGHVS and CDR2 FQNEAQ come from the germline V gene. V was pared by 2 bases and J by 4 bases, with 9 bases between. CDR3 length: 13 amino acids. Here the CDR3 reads CASSLLGQYEQYF. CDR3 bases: TGTGCCAGCAGCTTATTGGGCCAGTACGAGCAGTACTTC.

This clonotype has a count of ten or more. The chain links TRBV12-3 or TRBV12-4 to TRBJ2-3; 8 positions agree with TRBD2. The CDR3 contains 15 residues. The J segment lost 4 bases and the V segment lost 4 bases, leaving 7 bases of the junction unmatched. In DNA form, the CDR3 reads TGTGCCAGCAGTTCGCCGACTAGCGTGGCAGATACGCAGTATTTT. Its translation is CASSSPTSVADTQYF.